The 18 T cell receptor beta chains below come from one sample, sequenced in a study of T cell changes during pregnancy in multiple sclerosis. Sequencing was performed with immunoSEQ multiplex PCR; in TCRdb, only in-frame clones are kept and a portion is missing. The sample consists of approximately 88,000 clones, 80% to 95% of them appearing once. Source: peripheral blood, taken in the first trimester of pregnancy. The receptors were sampled from a female donor with multiple sclerosis, enrolled in a pregnancy study.

This rearrangement joins TRBV7-9 to TRBJ2-1; 10 bases are shared with TRBD1. Losses at the gene ends were 4 bases for V and 7 bases for J; bases not matched to a gene: 7. The CDR3 has 15 amino acids. The germline V gene encodes CDR1 SEHNR and CDR2 FQNEAQ (reference sequence). CDR3 nucleotides: TGTGCCAGCAGCTGGACAGGGGGAGGGACAAATGAGCAGTTCTTC. The encoded protein is CASSWTGGGTNEQFF.

The chain links TRBV7-3 to TRBJ2-1; 14 bases line up with TRBD2. Germline trimming cut 2 bases from V and 4 bases from J; bases unmatched to any gene: 7. CDR1 is SGHTA, CDR2 FQGTGA, per germline. This CDR3 is built from 18 residues. The CDR3 spells CASSLRPGTSGGYNEQFF. CDR3 bases: TGTGCCAGCAGCTTACGACCCGGGACTAGCGGGGGTTACAATGAGCAGTTCTTC.

The chain couples TRBV7-6 to TRBJ1-2, with D uncertain. This CDR3 has 13 residues. Trimming took off 5 bases at V and 7 bases at J, with 14 bases between the two ends. The germline CDR1 and CDR2 sequences are SGHVS and FNYEAQ. CDR3 nucleotide sequence: TGTGCCAGCAGCCCCGGGGTCGGAGGTGGCTACACCTTC. Residues: CASSPGVGGGYTF.

CDR3 protein: CASSYRTGNQPQHF. The CDR3 DNA is TGTGCCAGCAGTTACCGTACAGGAAATCAGCCCCAGCATTTT. The J gene is TRBJ1-5, the V gene TRBV27; a possible D gene is TRBD1 (5 bases). The CDR3 spans 14 residues. Trimming took 4 bases from V and 4 from J, leaving 11 bases between them. The germline V gene has CDR1 MNHEY and CDR2 SMNVEV (reference sequence).

V is TRBV7-9 and J is TRBJ2-7; 7 bases align to TRBD2. This CDR3 contains 15 residues. Germline CDR1 is SEHNR and CDR2 is FQNEAQ (reference sequence). Trimming removed 6 bases from V and 1 base from J; junction bases left unmatched: 9. As DNA, the CDR3 is TGTGCCAGCAGGCCAGGACGGGGGGAATCCTACGAGCAGTACTTC. This sequence encodes CASRPGRGESYEQYF.

V is TRBV6-5 and J is TRBJ1-1, with a weak D call TRBD1 (5 bases). Germline CDR1 and CDR2: MNHEY and SVGAGI. The CDR3 is made up of 15 amino acids. Trimming left V 1 base short and J 1 base short, with 10 bases between. DNA of the CDR3: TGTGCCAGCAGTTACTTTAGACAGCAGAACACTGAAGCTTTCTTT. Translated, it gives CASSYFRQQNTEAFF.

The chain employs TRBV5-1 and TRBJ2-3, with 8 bases aligning to TRBD1. V was pared by 4 bases and J by 3 bases, with 7 bases of the junction left unmatched. CDR1 is SGHRS and CDR2 is YFSETQ in the germline V gene. CDR3 length equals 15 residues. Here the CDR3 reads CASSNAGQVTDTQYF. The CDR3 DNA reads TGCGCCAGCAGCAATGCGGGACAGGTTACAGATACGCAGTATTTT.

This clone turned up a few times. The J gene is TRBJ1-1, the V gene TRBV10-3; D is unresolved. The germline V and J ends were trimmed by 3 bases and 6 bases, with 8 bases remaining between them. Germline CDR1 reads ENHRY; CDR2 reads SYGVKD. This CDR3 has 12 amino acids. The CDR3 nucleotides are TGTGCCATCAGTGACTTAAGCGCTGAAGCTTTCTTT. Translation: CAISDLSAEAFF.

This chain links TRBV4-2 with TRBJ2-4; 8 bases fit TRBD2. The ends lost 5 bases at V and 0 bases at J; junction bases unmatched: 9. Germline CDR1 reads LGHNA; CDR2 reads YNFKEQ. The CDR3 spans 17 residues. In nucleotides, the CDR3 is TGTGCCAGCAGCTCCGCACGGGGGGGGATAGCCAAAAACATTCAGTACTTC. Translated: CASSSARGGIAKNIQYF.

The CDR3 DNA follows: TGTGCCAGCAGAGGGGGGGGTGGCTACACCTTC. The encoded protein is CASRGGGGYTF. The chain has TRBV6-5 and TRBJ1-2; perhaps TRBD1 as D (6 bases). Trimming left V 6 bases short and J 7 bases short, with 9 bases between. The CDR3 covers 11 residues. The germline V gene has CDR1 MNHEY and CDR2 SVGAGI.

The DNA for the CDR3 is TGTGCCAGCAGCGTCGACAGGGGGGACGGCTACACCTTC. It yields the protein CASSVDRGDGYTF. The chain links TRBV9 to TRBJ1-2; TRBD1 aligns across 9 bases. Germline lookup yields CDR1 SGDLS and CDR2 YYNGEE. The V gene end was trimmed by 2 bases and the J gene end by 8 bases; junction bases not matched to a gene: 4. The CDR3 consists of 13 residues.

This chain uses TRBV6-1 with TRBJ1-1, with 8 bases aligning to TRBD1. Germline assignment: CDR1 MNHNS and CDR2 SASEGT. The CDR3 consists of 15 residues. Unmatched junction bases numbered 10, after V lost 4 bases and J lost 6 bases. In DNA form, the CDR3 reads TGTGCCAGCAGTGCCGGGGCGGGGACAGGACCTGAAGCTTTCTTT. Encoded protein: CASSAGAGTGPEAFF.

A single count supports this clone. The V and J genes are TRBV11-2 and TRBJ2-3, with D hard to call. Germline CDR1 and CDR2: SGHAT and FQNNGV. CDR3 length: 16 residues. V was clipped by 1 base and J by 0 bases, with 11 bases between them. CDR3 amino acids: CASSLGSTASTDTQYF. The CDR3 DNA sequence: TGTGCCAGCAGCTTAGGGAGTACGGCTAGCACAGATACGCAGTATTTT.

The rearrangement uses TRBV2 and TRBJ2-7; D possibly corresponds to TRBD1 (6 bases). V was clipped by 5 bases and J by 3 bases, with 14 bases between them. Germline V lookup: CDR1 SNHLY, CDR2 FYNNEI. CDR3 size: 14 residues. DNA for the CDR3: TGTGCCAGCAGTAAGACAGGAATTAACTACGAGCAGTACTTC. Translation gives CASSKTGINYEQYF.

The count of this clone is one. The rearrangement links TRBV18 to TRBJ1-1; maybe TRBD1 (6 bases). V lost 0 bases and J 8 bases, leaving 19 bases between the germline ends. Looked up from germline, CDR1 is KGHSH and CDR2 is LQKENI. This CDR3 region has 16 residues. The CDR3 sequence: CASSPPGGGAGFEAFF. The CDR3 DNA is TGTGCCAGCTCACCACCTGGGGGGGGCGCGGGATTCGAAGCTTTCTTT.

This clone was detected only once. The rearrangement links TRBV2 to TRBJ2-7; no reliable D call. CDR3 length: 10 residues. The germline V gene encodes CDR1 SNHLY and CDR2 FYNNEI. Trimming took 5 bases from V and 7 from J, leaving 6 bases between them. DNA of the CDR3: TGTGCCAGCAGTCCCTTGGAGCAGTACTTC. The encoded protein is CASSPLEQYF.

The chain has TRBV19 and TRBJ2-7, with TRBD1 matching over 8 bases. Trimming took 4 bases from V and 4 from J; bases not matched to a gene: 3. The CDR3 runs 13 residues. The germline V gene has CDR1 LNHDA and CDR2 SQIVND (reference sequence). The CDR3 DNA is TGTGCCAGTAGTACGCGGACAGGGTACGAGCAGTACTTC. It is translated as CASSTRTGYEQYF.

The chain joins TRBV2 to TRBJ2-3; D is unclear. V was cut by 7 bases and J by 5 bases, with 10 bases left in between. Germline-derived CDR1 and CDR2 are SNHLY and FYNNEI. The CDR3 loop spans 12 amino acids. The CDR3 protein is CASKDPGDTQYF. For the CDR3, the DNA is TGTGCCAGCAAGGATCCGGGAGATACGCAGTATTTT.